The clone carrying this TCR beta chain was seen a few times. Sequence at one end of the junction differs from germline and may be a read error. After 5'RACE with constant-segment primers, TCR alpha and TCR beta cDNA libraries carrying sample barcodes and UMIs were obtained. In TCRdb, the 5' RACE reads were re-called with MiXCR into one record per CDR3 protein. There are about 560,000 distinct CDR3 sequences in the sample; less than 25% occur only once, and about 8.7% lies in the top ten. This entry belongs to a study of T-cell memory formation after mild COVID-19. On the study more broadly: Largely donor-specific TCR clusters were found.

Looked up from germline, CDR1 is MNHNS and CDR2 is SASEGT. The CDR3 extends over 16 amino acids. The sequencing input was PBMCs or a T cell subset sorted from them (not recorded which). The genes are TRBV6-1 and TRBJ2-4; 7 nucleotides agree with TRBD1. The sequence derives from an adult woman who had mild COVID-19 (a few samples of this study predate the infection). Cell type and time point are not known. CDR3 protein: CGSSAEGARAKNIQYF. CDR3 coding DNA: TGTGGCAGCAGTGCCGAGGGGGCGCGGGCCAAAAACATTCAGTACTTC.